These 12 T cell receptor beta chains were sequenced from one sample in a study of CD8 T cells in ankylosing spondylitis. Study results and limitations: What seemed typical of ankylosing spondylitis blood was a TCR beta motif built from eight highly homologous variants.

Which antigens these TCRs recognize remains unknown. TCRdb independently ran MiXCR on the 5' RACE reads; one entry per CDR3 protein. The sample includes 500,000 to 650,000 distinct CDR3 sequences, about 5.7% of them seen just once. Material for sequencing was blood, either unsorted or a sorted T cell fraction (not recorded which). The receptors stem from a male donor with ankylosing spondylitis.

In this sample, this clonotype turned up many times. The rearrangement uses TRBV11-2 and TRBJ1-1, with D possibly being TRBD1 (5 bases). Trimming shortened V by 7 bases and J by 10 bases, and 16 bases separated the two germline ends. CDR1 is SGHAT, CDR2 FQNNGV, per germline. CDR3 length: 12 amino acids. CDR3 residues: CASIPGYLGAFF. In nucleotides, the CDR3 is TGTGCCAGCATCCCAGGGTATTTGGGAGCTTTCTTT.

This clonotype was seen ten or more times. CDR3 DNA sequence: TGCAGTGCTCGGACAGGGTATGGCTACACCTTC. It translates to CSARTGYGYTF. The V and J genes are TRBV20-1 and TRBJ1-2, with 8 bases fitting TRBD1. The CDR3 has 11 amino acids. Germline CDR1 reads DFQATT; CDR2 reads SNEGSKA (reference sequence). Trimming cost V 5 bases and J 5 bases; bases outside gene matches: 1.

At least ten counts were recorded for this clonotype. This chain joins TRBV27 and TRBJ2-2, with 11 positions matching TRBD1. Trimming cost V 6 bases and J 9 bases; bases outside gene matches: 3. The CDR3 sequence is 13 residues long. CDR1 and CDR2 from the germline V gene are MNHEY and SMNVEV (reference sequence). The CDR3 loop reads CASRGQGVRELFF. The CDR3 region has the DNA TGTGCCAGCAGGGGACAGGGGGTCAGGGAGCTGTTTTTT.

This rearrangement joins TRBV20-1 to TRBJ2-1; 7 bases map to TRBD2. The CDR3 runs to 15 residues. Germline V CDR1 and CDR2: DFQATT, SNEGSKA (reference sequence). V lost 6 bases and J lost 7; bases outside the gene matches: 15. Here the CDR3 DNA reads TGCAGTGCCAGCTCCCGGGACTACCCCGGGAATGAGCAGTTCTTC. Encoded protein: CSASSRDYPGNEQFF.

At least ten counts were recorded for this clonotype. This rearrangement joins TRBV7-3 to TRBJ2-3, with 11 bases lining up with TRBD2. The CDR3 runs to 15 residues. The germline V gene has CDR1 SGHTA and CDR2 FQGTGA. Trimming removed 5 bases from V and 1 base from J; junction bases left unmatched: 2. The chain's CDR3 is CASSVTSGGTDTQYF. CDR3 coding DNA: TGTGCCAGCAGCGTGACTAGCGGGGGCACAGATACGCAGTATTTT.

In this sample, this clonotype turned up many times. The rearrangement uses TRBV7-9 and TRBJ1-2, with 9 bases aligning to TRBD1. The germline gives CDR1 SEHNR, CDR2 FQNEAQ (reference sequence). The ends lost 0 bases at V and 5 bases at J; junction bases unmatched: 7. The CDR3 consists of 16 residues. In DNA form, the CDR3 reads TGTGCCAGCAGCTTAGCGGAGGGACAGGGACTTTATGGCTACACCTTC. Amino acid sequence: CASSLAEGQGLYGYTF.

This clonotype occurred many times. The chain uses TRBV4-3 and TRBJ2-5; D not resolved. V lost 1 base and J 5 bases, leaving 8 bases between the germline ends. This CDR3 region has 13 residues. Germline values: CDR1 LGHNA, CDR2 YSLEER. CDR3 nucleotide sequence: TGCGCCAGCAGCCAAGGATCCAAGGAGACCCAGTACTTC. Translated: CASSQGSKETQYF.

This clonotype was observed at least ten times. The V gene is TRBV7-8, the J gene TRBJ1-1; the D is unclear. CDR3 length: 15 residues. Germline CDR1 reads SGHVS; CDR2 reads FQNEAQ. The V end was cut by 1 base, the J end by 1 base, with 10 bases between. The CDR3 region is CASSLVRVGNTEAFF. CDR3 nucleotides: TGTGCCAGCAGCTTAGTGAGGGTAGGGAACACTGAAGCTTTCTTT.

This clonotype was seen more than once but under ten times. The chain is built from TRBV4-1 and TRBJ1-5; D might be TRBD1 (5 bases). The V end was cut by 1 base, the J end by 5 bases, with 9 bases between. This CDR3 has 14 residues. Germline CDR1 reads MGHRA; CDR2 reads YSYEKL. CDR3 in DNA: TGCGCCAGCAGCCAAGGGGACCCTTATCAGCCCCAGCATTTT. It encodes CASSQGDPYQPQHF.

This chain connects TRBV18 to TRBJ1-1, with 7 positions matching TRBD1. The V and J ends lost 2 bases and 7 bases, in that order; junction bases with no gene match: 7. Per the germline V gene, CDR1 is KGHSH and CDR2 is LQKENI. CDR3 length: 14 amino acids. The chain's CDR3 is CASSPSGTVVEAFF. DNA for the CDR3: TGTGCCAGCTCACCATCAGGGACAGTCGTTGAAGCTTTCTTT.

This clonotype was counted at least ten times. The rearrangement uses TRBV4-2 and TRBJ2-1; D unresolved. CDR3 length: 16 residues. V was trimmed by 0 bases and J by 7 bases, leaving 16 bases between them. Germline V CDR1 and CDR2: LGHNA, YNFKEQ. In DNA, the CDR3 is TGTGCCAGCAGCCAAGATGACAAGGTAGCCCCTAATGAGCAGTTCTTC. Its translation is CASSQDDKVAPNEQFF.

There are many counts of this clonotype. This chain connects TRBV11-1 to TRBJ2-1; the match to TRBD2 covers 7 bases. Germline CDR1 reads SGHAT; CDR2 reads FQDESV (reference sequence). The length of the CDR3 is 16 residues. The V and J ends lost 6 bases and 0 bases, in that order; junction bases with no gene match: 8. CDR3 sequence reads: CASSWALAVSYNEQFF. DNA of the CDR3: TGTGCCAGCAGTTGGGCCCTAGCGGTCTCCTACAATGAGCAGTTCTTC.